Listed below are T cell receptor beta chains from one sample, sequenced in a study of T cell repertoires in cytomegalovirus infection. TCRdb recomputed calls from the reads with MiXCR, one row per CDR3 protein. The sample lists roughly 68,000 distinct CDR3 sequences; just over 20% were seen once. Their specific antigens are unknown. The sample was CD8+ T cells from cultured PBMCs, taken from culture after CMV antigen stimulation. The receptors originated from a human donor in good health (CMV status not recorded). Some clones in this sample may be carry-over from other donors' samples. The CDR3 runs from the conserved cysteine through the conserved F or W. Clone size appears in some rows only: once, few, many, or a class for an expanded clone.

v_gene,j_gene,abundance,CDR3aa
TRBV7-2,TRBJ2-3,.,CASHLPDRNTDTQYF
TRBV7-9,TRBJ2-7,.,CASSGRDSYEQYF
TRBV7-6,TRBJ2-7,.,CASSLGTGNEEQYF
TRBV5-6,TRBJ1-3,few,CASSLSRQFSGNTIYF
TRBV11-2,TRBJ1-6,.,CASSLKPVPSNSPLHF
TRBV25-1,TRBJ1-4,.,CASTGPRTGGEKLFF
TRBV10-3,TRBJ2-2,.,CAISDGLAGNTGELFF
TRBV13,TRBJ1-1,.,CASSPNGPGRKNTEAFF
TRBV6-1,TRBJ2-7,.,CASSEGGFTYEQYF
TRBV12-3/TRBV12-4,TRBJ2-5,few,CASSLTGGRETQYF
TRBV4-3,TRBJ1-5,.,CASSQERLFHQPQHF
TRBV7-2,TRBJ2-7,.,CASSWGGPDEQYF
TRBV7-2,TRBJ2-2,few,CASSPQGNTGELFF
TRBV25-1,TRBJ2-5,few,CASSDPLTGGGETQYF
TRBV7-6,TRBJ2-1,few,CASSFRTGASYNEQFF
TRBV7-6,TRBJ1-3,few,CASSFKRRLSSGNTIYF
TRBV12-3/TRBV12-4,TRBJ2-2,.,CASSLRVPGELFF
TRBV15,TRBJ1-5,.,CATSNIGGVVDQPQHF
TRBV11-2,TRBJ1-3,.,CASSLDRHGGGNTIYF
TRBV7-9,TRBJ2-1,.,CASSFPGLENNEQFF
TRBV5-6,TRBJ2-2,few,CASSYEPGSTGELFF
TRBV27,TRBJ2-3,few,CASSPSVAWADTQYF
TRBV4-3,TRBJ2-3,.,CASSPVPDSLTDTQYF
TRBV4-3,TRBJ1-1,.,CASSQYHRSVNTEAFF
TRBV7-8,TRBJ2-2,few,CASSSYTGELFF
TRBV7-9,TRBJ1-5,few,CASSFGGAGQPQHF
TRBV7-2,TRBJ2-7,few,CASRPYSGGAVEQYF
TRBV7-2,TRBJ2-3,.,CASSLAGRVTDTQYF
TRBV27,TRBJ1-5,.,CASSLTVYGNQPQHF
TRBV2,TRBJ2-2,.,CASSVPGHPSNTGELFF
TRBV7-2,TRBJ2-5,few,CASSLSRSETQYF
TRBV5-6,TRBJ2-7,few,CASSRGLTPYEQYF
TRBV20-1,TRBJ1-2,.,CSARDRLSNYGYTF
TRBV4-3,TRBJ2-1,few,CASSQGRTGGLGEQFF
TRBV7-2,TRBJ1-5,few,CASSPTDRVNQPQHF
TRBV7-9,TRBJ1-2,few,CASSQDGTGLRTYGYTF
TRBV7-2,TRBJ2-1,.,CASSAHLGEYYNEQFF
TRBV7-8,TRBJ2-1,.,CASSSAGVHGDEQFF
TRBV4-3,TRBJ1-4,few,CASSQDIGDNEKLFF
TRBV12-3/TRBV12-4,TRBJ1-6,few,CASSSLLRQGSSPLHF
TRBV7-2,TRBJ1-6,few,CASSLVRTGESPLHF
TRBV30,TRBJ1-1,few,CAWSAGRDPNTEAFF
TRBV2,TRBJ1-2,few,CASTEGYSELYGYTF
TRBV5-6,TRBJ2-1,.,CASSVGNEQFF
TRBV7-2,TRBJ2-7,.,CASSHPNLAATYEQYF
TRBV7-9,TRBJ1-1,few,CASGYRLSNTEAFF
TRBV27,TRBJ2-7,many,CASTSLPLQAPTYEQYF
TRBV4-3,TRBJ1-4,few,CASSQFVSGATNEKLFF
TRBV2,TRBJ1-1,once,CASSGGRETEAFF